The clone carrying this T cell receptor beta chain was seen a handful of times. The source of the sample is a study of technical replicates of blood from several donors. V shed 5 bases and J shed 3 bases, with 17 bases lying between them. The CDR3 has 15 amino acids. Germline V gene sequence: CDR1 SGHTA, CDR2 FQGNSA. Libraries were prepared by immunoSEQ multiplex PCR; TCRdb keeps only in-frame clonotypes and omits some of them. The table includes tens of thousands of clones, 87% detected once. The sample comprised PBMCs. This TCR came from a human donor in good health. Some clones in this sample may be carry-over from other donors' samples. The V and J genes are TRBV7-2 and TRBJ2-7; TRBD2 is a possible D gene (6 bases). CDR3 in amino acids: CASSPQAGTRYEQYF. Written as DNA, the CDR3 is TGTGCCAGCAGCCCTCAGGCCGGGACTCGCTACGAGCAGTACTTC.